A selection of T cell receptor beta chains follows, all from one sample in a study of cytomegalovirus exposure and HLA in healthy donors. Some clones are missing from TCRdb's copy, which holds only in-frame ones; the method was immunoSEQ multiplex PCR. This table has 140,000 to 150,000 clones, approximately 90% appearing once. Specimen: PBMCs. The source of these receptors is a man aged 18 to 30 in good health and CMV-seropositive. Each CDR3 is given with its conserved first and last residue. Fields, in order: J gene, clone size, D gene, V gene, CDR3 DNA, CDR3 protein. The D gene is left open where the match is weak. Not every row has a clone size; where given, it reads once, few, many or a size class.

TRBJ1-2 | . | TRBD1 | TRBV30 | TGTGCCTGGAGAGACGGGACAGGGTTTGGCTACACCTTC | CAWRDGTGFGYTF
TRBJ1-4 | . | . | TRBV5-5 | TGTGCCAGCAGCTTCAGTAATGAAAAACTGTTTTTT | CASSFSNEKLFF
TRBJ2-3 | . | TRBD2 | TRBV5-1 | TGCGCCAGCAGCTTGGTAGGCGGGGGGTGGACAGATACGCAGTATTTT | CASSLVGGGWTDTQYF
TRBJ2-7 | . | . | TRBV19 | TGTGCCAGTAGTATAGAAAAGACTACCCTTTACTACGAGCAGTACTTC | CASSIEKTTLYYEQYF
TRBJ2-1 | . | . | TRBV10-1 | TGCGCCAGCAGTGGGACCGCCAATCTAGAGGGCCAGAGCGGATCCTACAATGAGCAGTTCTTC | CASSGTANLEGQSGSYNEQFF
TRBJ1-5 | . | . | TRBV10-2 | TGCGCCAGCAGTGAGCCGGGGGGCAATCAGCCCCAGCATTTT | CASSEPGGNQPQHF
TRBJ1-2 | . | . | TRBV19 | TGTGCCAGTAGTATCGCCGGGGTTGACTATGGCTACACCTTC | CASSIAGVDYGYTF
TRBJ2-7 | . | . | TRBV6-1 | TGTGCCAGCAGTGAAGCTGCAGGGTTTACCCCACAGCAGTACTTC | CASSEAAGFTPQQYF
TRBJ1-2 | . | . | TRBV6-5 | TGTGCCAGCAGTTACTCGAGTTACCGATCTGGAGACGGCTACACCTTC | CASSYSSYRSGDGYTF
TRBJ2-1 | . | . | TRBV7-3 | TGTGCCAGCAGCCTTAGCAGCTCCTACAATGAGCAGTTCTTC | CASSLSSSYNEQFF
TRBJ2-3 | . | . | TRBV6-4 | TGTGCCAGCAGTGACTCAGGAGACACAGATACGCAGTATTTT | CASSDSGDTDTQYF
TRBJ2-7 | . | . | TRBV30 | TGTGCCTGGAGAAGAGAATACGAGCAGTACTTC | CAWRREYEQYF
TRBJ1-6 | few | . | TRBV10-3 | TGTGCCATCAGTGAGCCTGATTCACCCCTCCACTTT | CAISEPDSPLHF
TRBJ2-2 | . | TRBD1 | TRBV7-3 | TGTGCCAGCAGCACCGGGACAGGATTCACCGGGGAGCTGTTTTTT | CASSTGTGFTGELFF
TRBJ1-4 | . | TRBD1 | TRBV7-9 | TGTGCCAGCAGTTTTAGGACAGGGAGAAGCGAAAAACTGTTTTTT | CASSFRTGRSEKLFF
TRBJ1-2 | . | . | TRBV5-6 | TGTGCCAGCAGCCCTCCGGGGGGGACCTATGGCTACACCTTC | CASSPPGGTYGYTF
TRBJ1-2 | . | . | TRBV4-2 | TGTGCCAGCAGCCAGATAATGTCAGAGGGGGTGGACACCTTC | CASSQIMSEGVDTF
TRBJ2-2 | once | TRBD1 | TRBV6-5 | TGTGCCAGCAGTTACTCGACAGGGGAGTCCGGGGAGCTGTTTTTT | CASSYSTGESGELFF
TRBJ1-5 | . | . | TRBV6-1 | TGTGCCAGCAGTCTCCTTTCTCAGCCCCAGCATTTT | CASSLLSQPQHF
TRBJ1-4 | many | TRBD1 | TRBV19 | TGTGCCAGTAGTCTCCGGGACAGGGGTGGTGAAAAACTGTTTTTT | CASSLRDRGGEKLFF
TRBJ2-5 | . | TRBD2 | TRBV29-1 | TGCAGCGTTGAAGACAGAGCGGGAGGGGTAGAGACCCAGTACTTC | CSVEDRAGGVETQYF
TRBJ1-5 | . | . | TRBV4-2 | TGTGCCAGCAGCCAAGATGGTCCCGGGTTACAGCCCCAGCATTTT | CASSQDGPGLQPQHF